The 2 T cell receptor beta chains below come from one sample, sequenced in a study of shared clonotypes between healthy human individuals. Some clones are missing from TCRdb's copy, which holds only in-frame ones; the method was immunoSEQ multiplex PCR. The top ten hold approximately 0.39% of the sample, which has about 2.3 million clones, 85% to 95% seen once. The sample consisted of naive CD4+ T cells from PBMCs. Subset specified: CD45RA+ positively selected. The receptors here all came from a man between 18 and 29 years old in good health. Some clones in this sample may be carry-over from other donors' samples.

The rearrangement uses TRBV28 and TRBJ1-2; possibly TRBD1 for D (6 bases). With 4 bases removed from V and 7 bases from J, the gap between germline ends came to 16 bases. Germline V gene lookup returns CDR1 MDHEN and CDR2 SYDVKM. This CDR3 region has 14 residues. The CDR3 reads CASSSTGPWGGYTF. CDR3 bases: TGTGCCAGCAGTTCTACAGGGCCCTGGGGTGGCTACACCTTC.

The genes are TRBV28 and TRBJ2-5, with 10 nucleotides matching TRBD1. CDR1 and CDR2 (germline): MDHEN, SYDVKM. J lost 5 bases, V lost 6 bases, and 6 bases had no gene match. This CDR3 region has 14 residues. The CDR3 DNA follows: TGTGCCAGCAGGCAGACAGGGGGCGTGGAGACCCAGTACTTC. This gives the protein CASRQTGGVETQYF.